This T cell receptor (beta chain) came from a study of blood T cells in healthy people across ages. With 5 bases clipped from V and 3 bases from J, the junction kept 6 bases outside the gene matches. The CDR3 has 14 residues. Looked up from germline, CDR1 is SGHNT and CDR2 is YENEEA. Those donating, healthy Caucasian individuals from Russia, were aged 6 to 90. Researchers report isolating at least 6 million PBMCs per sample. Using a J-beta primer mix together with a sample-barcoded 5' primer, a second PCR was run for roughly 7 to 12 cycles. Unique molecular identifiers of 12 random nucleotides labeled each cDNA. TCRdb itself ran the 5' RACE reads through MiXCR, one entry per CDR3 protein. The sample includes about 590,000 distinct CDR3 sequences, around 31% of them seen just once.

The sequencing input was blood. This clonotype originated in a woman of 80 years or more in good health. The chain joins TRBV11-3 to TRBJ1-1; 7 bases are a match to TRBD1. Written as DNA, the CDR3 is TGTGCCAGCAGCCGGACAGGATTGGACACTGAAGCTTTCTTT. This sequence encodes CASSRTGLDTEAFF.